Below, 11 T cell receptor beta chains from the same sample are listed, as sequenced in a study of blood T cells in healthy people across ages. A sample-barcoded 5' primer and a J-beta primer mix were used in a second PCR of roughly 6 to 11 cycles. TCRdb reanalysed the 5' RACE reads using MiXCR and keeps one entry per CDR3 protein. The sample has a few hundred thousand distinct CDR3 sequences, 45% to 65% seen once. The specimen sequenced was blood. The receptors derive from a man between 60 and 70 years old in good health.

The sample holds one count of this clonotype. This may be a read error, as it is one base from a much larger clone. The chain uses TRBV4-3 and TRBJ2-4; D is undetermined. Near its end, the DNA agrees better with TRBJ2-7, so the J call may be wrong. This CDR3 has 13 amino acids. The V gene's germline CDR1 is LGHNA and CDR2 YSLEER. CDR3 nucleotide sequence: TGCGCCAGCAGACAAATAAGGGCAGGCGAGCAGTACTTC. The encoded protein is CASRQIRAGEQYF.

This clonotype was counted a single time. The chain couples TRBV27 to TRBJ2-7; 13 bases are a match to TRBD2. Germline V lookup: CDR1 MNHEY, CDR2 SMNVEV (reference sequence). The CDR3 sequence is 15 residues long. Trimming cost V 5 bases and J 7 bases; bases outside gene matches: 8. The DNA of the CDR3 is TGTGCCAGCAGTATTACTAGCGGGGGGGGCAATGAGCAGTACTTC. It translates to CASSITSGGGNEQYF.

This chain joins TRBV4-3 and TRBJ2-1; D is possibly TRBD2 (5 bases). The assigned J gene may be wrong: the sequence end matches TRBJ2-7 better. Germline CDR1 and CDR2: LGHNA and YSLEER. The CDR3 contains 14 residues. The CDR3 sequence is CASSHERSYNEQYF. The CDR3 DNA reads as TGCGCCAGCAGCCATGAGCGGAGCTACAATGAGCAGTACTTC.

The chain has TRBV19 and TRBJ2-1; D not resolved. Deletions cut 7 bases from V and 6 bases from J, with 19 bases between. The CDR3 totals 15 residues. The V gene's germline CDR1 is LNHDA and CDR2 SQIVND (reference sequence). The CDR3 spells CASTPSPKVGNEQFF. The CDR3 coding sequence is TGTGCCAGTACCCCCTCGCCCAAGGTCGGCAATGAGCAGTTCTTC.

This chain links TRBV6-5 with TRBJ2-5; D is unclear. The CDR3 sequence is 14 residues long. Germline-derived CDR1 and CDR2 are MNHEY and SVGAGI. V was pared by 6 bases and J by 0 bases, with 11 bases between. CDR3: CASRPPRYQETQYF. DNA of the CDR3: TGTGCCAGCAGGCCACCGAGGTACCAAGAGACCCAGTACTTC.

The chain has TRBV20-1 and TRBJ2-3; tentatively, D is TRBD2 (5 bases). Trimming shortened V by 6 bases and J by 8 bases, and 12 bases separated the two germline ends. Germline-derived CDR1 and CDR2 are DFQATT and SNEGSKA (reference sequence). The CDR3 covers 11 residues. The CDR3 region is CSAPRGGTQYF. The CDR3 coding sequence is TGCAGTGCCCCTCGGGGTGGTACGCAGTATTTT.

V usage is TRBV30 and J usage is TRBJ2-1; a possible D gene is TRBD1 (6 bases). CDR3 length equals 13 residues. Trimming cost V 2 bases and J 14 bases, with 19 bases left between them. Germline values: CDR1 GTSNPN, CDR2 SVGIG (reference sequence). CDR3 DNA sequence: TGTGCCTGGAGTTTAAACAGGGAGTCCACGGAGTTCTTC. Amino acids: CAWSLNRESTEFF. The complete variable domain, with remaining parts taken from reference TRBV30 and TRBJ2-1, reads SQTIHQWPATLVQPVGSPLSLECTVEGTSNPNLYWYRQAAGRGLQLLFYSVGIGQISSEVPQNLSASRPQDRQFILSSKKLLLSDSGFYLCAWSLNRESTEFFGPGTRLTVL.

The chain uses TRBV5-1 and TRBJ2-1; 7 positions match TRBD2. Losses at the gene ends were 5 bases for V and 5 bases for J; bases not matched to a gene: 16. There are 17 residues in the CDR3. Germline CDR1 SGHRS, CDR2 YFSETQ. This CDR3 is CASSRDLSSGTNNEQFF. The CDR3, as DNA: TGCGCCAGCAGTAGGGACCTCTCTAGCGGAACAAACAATGAGCAGTTCTTC.

The gene calls are TRBV6-5 and TRBJ1-1, with 7 bases identical to TRBD1. The CDR3 has 15 residues. The trim removed 10 bases at V and 2 bases at J, leaving 13 bases unmatched. Germline values: CDR1 MNHEY, CDR2 SVGAGI. The CDR3 DNA follows: TGTGCCACCAGGCCCCAGGGGGTAATAAACACTGAAGCTTTCTTT. Its protein is CATRPQGVINTEAFF.

This clonotype appeared a few times. This chain links TRBV4-3 with TRBJ2-3; D call uncertain. V was pared by 4 bases and J by 1 base, with 12 bases between. This CDR3 is 15 amino acids long. Germline-derived CDR1 and CDR2 are LGHNA and YSLEER. The CDR3 DNA sequence: TGCGCCAGCAGCCCTGTAGGGCTCCGCACAGATACGCAGTATTTT. Residues: CASSPVGLRTDTQYF.

This clonotype occurred a few times. V and J are TRBV12-3 or TRBV12-4 and TRBJ2-1; the D gene is possibly TRBD2 (5 bases). The germline V and J ends were trimmed by 5 bases and 10 bases, with 15 bases remaining between them. There are 13 residues in the CDR3. The CDR3 sequence: CASSPRAAGEQFF. As DNA, the CDR3 is TGTGCCAGCAGTCCCCGGGCTGCGGGCGAGCAGTTCTTC.